These T cell receptor beta chains were read from a single sample in a study of T cell responses to AZD1222 COVID-19 vaccine. The repertoire was sequenced with immunoSEQ multiplex PCR; TCRdb's copy has only in-frame clones and lacks some. The sample has approximately 150,000 clones; 80% to 95% are singletons. The sequencing here drew on peripheral blood, taken on day 0 of AZD1222 vaccination. These receptors all come from an adult in good health. Both conserved end residues are part of each CDR3. D genes are given only for firm matches. Size is omitted from some rows. Given values are once, few, many or a class for expanded clones.

J | size | V | D | DNA | CDR3
TRBJ2-1 | NA | TRBV28 | TRBD2 | TGTGCCAGCAGTTCACACCCCGGGACTAGCGGGAGTTACAATGAGCAGTTCTTC | CASSSHPGTSGSYNEQFF
TRBJ2-7 | NA | TRBV11-3 | NA | TGTGCCAGCAGCTTAGGGAGCTCCTACGAGCAGTACTTC | CASSLGSSYEQYF
TRBJ2-1 | NA | TRBV7-2 | TRBD2 | TGTGCCAGCAGCCCAATGACGGCGGGAGTGGGTCATGAGCAGTTCTTC | CASSPMTAGVGHEQFF
TRBJ1-5 | NA | TRBV7-8 | TRBD1 | TGTGCCAGCAGCTTAGATCGGGACAGGGAAATACCCCAGCATTTT | CASSLDRDREIPQHF
TRBJ2-4 | NA | TRBV6-2/TRBV6-3 | TRBD2 | TGTGCCAGCAGTTCCCCGGGACTAGCGGGAGGGGTAAGCGACATTCAGTACTTC | CASSSPGLAGGVSDIQYF
TRBJ2-2 | NA | TRBV10-3 | NA | TGTGCCATCAGTGAATACACCGGGGAGCTGTTTTTT | CAISEYTGELFF
TRBJ1-4 | once | TRBV28 | NA | TGTGCCAGCAGTTTTAGGGTTGGGGGACTGTTTTTT | CASSFRVGGLFF
TRBJ2-2 | NA | TRBV19 | TRBD1 | TGTGCCAGTAGTACCATAGACAGGGCCCTCACCGGGGAGCTGTTTTTT | CASSTIDRALTGELFF
TRBJ1-2 | once | TRBV7-9 | NA | TGTGCCAGCAGCTTAGCGGCTAACTATGGCTACACCTTC | CASSLAANYGYTF
TRBJ2-1 | NA | TRBV5-1 | TRBD2 | TGCGCCAGCAGCCCGAATAGCGGGAGAAGGTATGAGCAGTTCTTC | CASSPNSGRRYEQFF
TRBJ1-6 | NA | TRBV13 | NA | TGTGCCAGCAGCCTAGGACGGAATAATTCACCCCTCCACTTT | CASSLGRNNSPLHF
TRBJ2-7 | NA | TRBV6-1 | NA | TGTGCCAGCAGTGAAGGACTAGGGCAGTACTTC | CASSEGLGQYF
TRBJ1-5 | NA | TRBV7-2 | NA | TGTGCCAGCAGCTGGGGAAGCGGGAGCAATCAGCCCCAGCATTTT | CASSWGSGSNQPQHF
TRBJ2-1 | NA | TRBV7-3 | TRBD2 | TGTGCCAGCAGCCTGGGACTAGATAACAATGAGCAGTTCTTC | CASSLGLDNNEQFF
TRBJ2-7 | NA | TRBV27 | NA | TGTGCCAGCAGTTCTATTTTATCAGCGATCGGGCCCGCCTCCTACGAGCAGTACTTC | CASSSILSAIGPASYEQYF
TRBJ1-1 | NA | TRBV11-3 | NA | TGTGCCAGCAGCTTAGATTATGGGGCAGGGCGGACTGAAGCTTTCTTT | CASSLDYGAGRTEAFF
TRBJ2-3 | NA | TRBV2 | NA | TGTGCCAGCAGTCAGGCCGGGATACGCAGCACAGATACGCAGTATTTT | CASSQAGIRSTDTQYF
TRBJ1-2 | NA | TRBV29-1 | NA | TGCAGCGTTGGAGGCAACTATGGCTACACCTTC | CSVGGNYGYTF
TRBJ1-1 | NA | TRBV28 | NA | TGTGCCAGCAGTTTTGGCGGGATACGGACTGAAGCTTTCTTT | CASSFGGIRTEAFF
TRBJ1-5 | NA | TRBV5-1 | NA | TGCGCCAGCAGCTCGGAAGGGGAGCGGGTCGGGAGCAATCAGCCCCAGCATTTT | CASSSEGERVGSNQPQHF
TRBJ2-7 | NA | TRBV5-1 | NA | TGCGCCAGCAGCTCCGGGGACCGCTACGAGCAGTACTTC | CASSSGDRYEQYF
TRBJ1-5 | NA | TRBV7-8 | NA | TGTGCCAGCAGCTTAGAGGATAGGATCTTTGCTCAGCCCCAGCATTTT | CASSLEDRIFAQPQHF
TRBJ2-7 | NA | TRBV2 | TRBD2 | TGTGCCAGCAGTCCTAGCGGGCTGGTATCCTACGAGCAGTACTTC | CASSPSGLVSYEQYF
TRBJ1-5 | NA | TRBV5-8 | TRBD1 | TGTGCCAGCAGCGACTGGACAGGGGGCTTTCAGCCCCAGCATTTT | CASSDWTGGFQPQHF
TRBJ2-5 | once | TRBV11-3 | NA | TGTGCCAGCAGCTCGGGCCCTCAAGAGACCCAGTACTTC | CASSSGPQETQYF
TRBJ2-1 | once | TRBV28 | NA | NA | CASSLGTGQGHNEQFF
TRBJ2-2 | NA | TRBV14 | TRBD2 | TGTGCCAGCAGCCAAGTCCGGGCTAGCGGGAGGAACACCGGGGAGCTGTTTTTT | CASSQVRASGRNTGELFF
TRBJ1-4 | NA | TRBV28 | NA | TGTGCCAGCAGTTTGAGGGACACGCTGATTGTAAAACTGTTTTTT | CASSLRDTLIVKLFF
TRBJ1-2 | few | TRBV5-8 | NA | TGTGCCAGCAGCTTGGCCGCGGGGGCCCATGGCTACACCTTC | CASSLAAGAHGYTF
TRBJ1-5 | NA | TRBV28 | TRBD1 | TGTGCCAGCTGCAGGGGGCCTCAGCCCCAGCATTTT | CASCRGPQPQHF
TRBJ1-4 | NA | TRBV5-1 | NA | TGCGCCAGCAGCGTCCAGGGCGGTGAAAAACTGTTTTTT | CASSVQGGEKLFF
TRBJ2-1 | NA | TRBV11-3 | TRBD2 | TGTGCCAGCAGCTTAGGCCAATCTAGCGGGGCCTACAATGAGCAGTTCTTC | CASSLGQSSGAYNEQFF
TRBJ2-3 | NA | TRBV5-8 | NA | TGTGCCAGCAGCTTGAGACGGGGGGATACGCAGTATTTT | CASSLRRGDTQYF
TRBJ2-7 | NA | TRBV9 | TRBD2 | TGTGCCAGCAGCCCCAGACTAGCGGGGGGCTACGAGCAGTACTTC | CASSPRLAGGYEQYF
TRBJ2-1 | once | TRBV12-5 | NA | TGTGCTAGTGGTTTGGTGATGACAGGTTCTATAAGCTCCTACAATGAGCAGTTCTTC | CASGLVMTGSISSYNEQFF
TRBJ2-7 | NA | TRBV2 | NA | TGTGCCAGCAGTGTAAGGCAGGGGGGCGAGCAGTACTTC | CASSVRQGGEQYF
TRBJ1-1 | NA | TRBV7-2 | NA | TGTGCCAGCAGCTTAGGATACAGGGTGCTGGGAGCTTTCTTT | CASSLGYRVLGAFF
TRBJ1-2 | NA | TRBV27 | TRBD1 | TGTGCCAGCGGGGGACAGGCCTATGGCTACACCTTC | CASGGQAYGYTF
TRBJ2-1 | NA | TRBV6-2/TRBV6-3 | NA | TGTGCCAGCAGTTCGGGTCGGGCGGGATTAAGCAATGAGCAGTTCTTC | CASSSGRAGLSNEQFF
TRBJ1-1 | NA | TRBV20-1 | TRBD1 | TGCAGGACAGGGGGCTTGACTGAAGCTTTCTTT | CRTGGLTEAFF
TRBJ1-1 | NA | TRBV5-1 | NA | TGCGCCAGCAGCTTGATGTTGGGGGGCGCGGGTAGAACTGAAGCTTTCTTT | CASSLMLGGAGRTEAFF
TRBJ2-3 | NA | TRBV5-1 | TRBD2 | TGCGCCAGCAGCTCCGGGACTAGTGCAGATACGCAGTATTTT | CASSSGTSADTQYF
TRBJ1-1 | NA | TRBV2 | NA | TGTGCCAGCAACAAAGGGGAGGGGTCTAAAACTGAAGCTTTCTTT | CASNKGEGSKTEAFF